What follows are 9 T cell receptor beta chains derived from one specimen sequenced in a study of T cells in Graves' hyperthyroidism and ophthalmopathy. Amplification of TCR beta CDR3 regions used RNA as the template. The HTBI set primed first-round TCR CDR3 RT-PCR. A single record per CDR3 protein comes from TCRdb applying MiXCR to the multiplex PCR reads. The sample holds more than 500,000 distinct CDR3 sequences, 14% to 15% seen once. The specimen sequenced was blood. These receptors originate from a middle-aged woman with Graves' ophthalmopathy.

This clonotype was seen repeatedly, ten times or more. The V call is TRBV12-3 or TRBV12-4, the J call TRBJ2-5, with TRBD1 matching over 9 bases. V trimming: 5 bases; J trimming: 2 bases; junction bases outside the gene matches: 6. The CDR3 is 15 amino acids. CDR3 loop: CASSRTGDLQETQYF. The DNA for the CDR3 is TGTGCCAGCAGTCGGACAGGGGATTTGCAAGAGACCCAGTACTTC.

This clonotype appeared many times. The chain has TRBV20-1 and TRBJ2-7; TRBD1 matches 8 bases. CDR1 and CDR2 (germline): DFQATT, SNEGSKA (reference sequence). V dropped 6 bases and J dropped 3; count of bases not matched to a gene: 10. The CDR3 covers 14 residues. CDR3 region: CSAPVGTGRYEQYF. In DNA form, the CDR3 reads TGCAGTGCCCCGGTCGGGACAGGTCGCTACGAGCAGTACTTC.

This clonotype was observed at least ten times. The chain recombines TRBV7-2 with TRBJ2-5; weak D call: TRBD1 (5 bases). Germline CDR1 SGHTA, CDR2 FQGNSA. V was clipped by 5 bases and J by 5 bases, with 15 bases between them. The CDR3 consists of 14 residues. CDR3 amino acids: CASSPPGAMETQYF. The CDR3 region has the DNA TGTGCCAGCAGCCCCCCTGGGGCCATGGAGACCCAGTACTTC.

This clonotype was observed a few times. The chain carries TRBV15 and TRBJ2-3, with 12 bases identical to TRBD2. This CDR3 is built from 15 residues. Germline V gene lookup returns CDR1 LNHNV and CDR2 YYDKDF (reference sequence). Trimming took 1 base from V and 6 from J; bases not matched to a gene: 2. The CDR3 DNA follows: TGTGCCACCAGCAGAGGACTAGCGGGAGAGGATACGCAGTATTTT. Its translation: CATSRGLAGEDTQYF.

This clonotype appeared a few times. The CDR3 DNA sequence: TGTGCCAGCAGCCGAGCACGTGGGCTTGAAGCTTTCTTT. Protein product: CASSRARGLEAFF. The chain uses TRBV5-6 and TRBJ1-1, with D unresolved. Germline V CDR1 and CDR2: SGHDT, YYEEEE. The CDR3 contains 13 residues. The V and J ends lost 4 bases and 7 bases respectively, with 14 bases between them.

In this sample, this clonotype turned up many times. The V gene is TRBV19, the J gene TRBJ1-1, with D tentatively TRBD1 (5 bases). The V end lost 9 bases, the J end lost 8 bases, and 10 bases lay between the germline ends. The germline V gene has CDR1 LNHDA and CDR2 SQIVND (reference sequence). This CDR3 region has 10 residues. This CDR3 is CARITGEAFF. The CDR3 DNA follows: TGTGCCAGGATAACAGGCGAAGCTTTCTTT.

This CDR3 reads CASSVGPSSGANVLTF. In DNA, the CDR3 is TGCGCCAGCAGCGTGGGTCCCTCCTCTGGGGCCAACGTCCTGACTTTC. This sequence joins TRBV5-1 and TRBJ2-6, with D unresolved. The CDR3 totals 16 residues. CDR1 is SGHRS and CDR2 is YFSETQ in the germline V gene. Trimming cost V 4 bases and J 0 bases, with 11 bases left between them. Full variable domain (missing parts from reference TRBV5-1 and TRBJ2-6): KAGVTQTPRYLIKTRGQQVTLSCSPISGHRSVSWYQQTPGQGLQFLFEYFSETQRNKGNFPGRFSGRQFSNSRSEMNVSTLELGDSALYLCASSVGPSSGANVLTFGAGSRLTVL.

At least ten counts were recorded for this clonotype. V gene TRBV9 combines with J gene TRBJ1-2; maybe TRBD1 (6 bases). V lost 0 bases and J 11 bases, leaving 14 bases between the germline ends. The CDR3 totals 13 residues. The germline CDR1 and CDR2 sequences are SGDLS and YYNGEE. The CDR3 here is CASSVGQGPLYTF. The CDR3 coding sequence is TGTGCCAGCAGCGTAGGCCAGGGGCCGTTATACACCTTC.

The V call is TRBV12-5, the J call TRBJ2-7; a possible D gene is TRBD2 (6 bases). The CDR3 extends over 17 amino acids. V shed 2 bases and J shed 0 bases, with 17 bases lying between them. Looked up from germline, CDR1 is LGHNT and CDR2 is FRNRAP. Written as DNA, the CDR3 is TGTGCTAGTGGTTTGATACTACCCCAGCGGGCCTCCTACGAGCAGTACTTC. Translating gives CASGLILPQRASYEQYF.